This T cell receptor beta chain was obtained from a study of graft-versus-host responses after intestinal transplantation. Study-level points and caveats: Recipient marrow harbored GvH clones, some of which surfaced first in ileum or blood.

This clone was counted a single time. Its antigen remains unknown. V was shortened by 7 bases and J by 4 bases, with 19 bases between the two germline ends. Germline V lookup: CDR1 SGHVS, CDR2 FQNEAQ. The CDR3 contains 15 residues. Assay: immunoSEQ multiplex PCR; the TCRdb copy retains only in-frame clones and omits some. The sample includes just under 65,000 clones, around 90% of them seen just once. Processing of graft tissue released intraepithelial and lamina propria lymphocytes. The clonotype was recovered from a human patient who received an intestinal transplant, so some T cells may come from the graft donor. The V gene is TRBV7-8, the J gene TRBJ2-5, with D perhaps matching TRBD1 or TRBD2 (7 bases each). Sample: ileum tissue, taken approximately 370 days after transplant. The CDR3 DNA follows: TGTGCCAGCACCCGAGGGGAGGGGGCGGGAGAGACCCAGTACTTC. Encoded protein: CASTRGEGAGETQYF.